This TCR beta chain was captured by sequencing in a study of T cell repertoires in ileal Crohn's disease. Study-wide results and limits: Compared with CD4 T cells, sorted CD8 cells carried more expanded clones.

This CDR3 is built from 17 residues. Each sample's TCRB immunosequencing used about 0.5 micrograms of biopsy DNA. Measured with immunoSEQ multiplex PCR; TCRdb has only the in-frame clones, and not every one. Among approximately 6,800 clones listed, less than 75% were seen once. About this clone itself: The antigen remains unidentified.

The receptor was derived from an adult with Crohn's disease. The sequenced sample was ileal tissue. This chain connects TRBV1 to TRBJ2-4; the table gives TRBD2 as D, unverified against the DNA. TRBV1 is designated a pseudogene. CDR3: CTSSKGKRGKAKNIQYF. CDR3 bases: TGCACCAGCAGCAAGGGAAAGCGGGGGAAAGCCAAAAACATTCAGTACTTC.